This TCR beta chain was documented in a study of cytomegalovirus exposure and HLA in healthy donors. The donors were members of the validation cohort, which comprised 120 subjects and was separate from the first cohort of roughly 700 subjects. About this clone itself: The antigen remains unidentified.

Assay: immunoSEQ multiplex PCR; the TCRdb copy retains only in-frame clones and omits some. The table lists 100,000 to 150,000 clones, 89% of them singletons. Whole-study results and caveats: In vitro data verified a few CMV-associated chains as specific for CMV antigens.

The CDR3 spans 16 residues. Germline V CDR1 and CDR2: MDHEN, SYDVKM. The trim removed 2 bases at V and 8 bases at J, leaving 14 bases unmatched. This TCR was recovered from a woman aged 18-29 years in good health and CMV-seronegative. Sequencing was done on a sample of PBMCs. The chain links TRBV28 to TRBJ1-1, with 7 bases fitting TRBD1. CDR3 sequence (DNA): TGTGCCAGCAGTTTAATTCTAGGGACAGAGTTGTTAGAAGCTTTCTTT. Its protein is CASSLILGTELLEAFF.